This T cell receptor beta chain is from a study of shared clonotypes between healthy human individuals. Method: immunoSEQ multiplex PCR; TCRdb's copy keeps in-frame clones and lacks some. The sample holds approximately 350,000 clones, 95% to 97% seen once. Germline CDR1 reads SGHRS; CDR2 reads YFSETQ. V was shortened by 4 bases and J by 5 bases, with 24 bases between the two germline ends. The CDR3 totals 17 residues. This sequence joins TRBV5-1 and TRBJ2-5; TRBD2 might be the D (5 bases). Specimen: memory CD8+ T cells sorted from blood. Subset reported: CD45RO+ cells pooled with CCR7-negative TemRA cells. The sequence derives from a man in his thirties or forties in good health. CDR3 DNA sequence: TGCGCCAGCAGCGGCTTGAGTGGAGGCAGTATCGGGGAGACCCAGTACTTC. It yields the protein CASSGLSGGSIGETQYF.